This record covers a single TCR beta chain. PCR amplification relied on 60 Vbeta primers (plus 13 Jbeta primers). Profiling relied on immunoSEQ multiplex PCR, and the TCRdb table lists in-frame clones only, not all of them. The sample comprises over 130,000 clones, roughly 77% of which are singletons, and 3% to 4% rests with the top ten. This entry is derived from a study of cytomegalovirus exposure and HLA in healthy donors. The TCR originated in a human donor in good health. The source material was PBMCs.

The CDR3, as DNA: TGCAGCGCAACCTCGTTAGCGGCGGGCACAGATACGCAGTATTTT. Residues: CSATSLAAGTDTQYF. J is TRBJ2-3 and V is TRBV29-1; possibly TRBD2 for D (6 bases). Trimming took 7 bases from V and 1 from J, leaving 18 bases between them. Per germline, CDR1 SQVTM and CDR2 ANQGSEA. The CDR3 spans 15 residues.